This T cell receptor (beta chain) was identified during a study of OX40 agonist ivuxolimab in advanced cancers. Study summary: All patients had ivuxolimab intravenously every 2 weeks at 0.01 to 10 mg/kg. The mean age was approximately 56 years, ranging from about 23 to 85, with about four fifths of participants male. Study-wide findings and caveats: Some of the nonresponding patients also showed low levels of normalized T-cell clonal expansion.

Clones were read by immunoSEQ multiplex PCR, and TCRdb kept only the in-frame ones, dropping some. The top ten hold just under 9.5% of the sample, which has more than 25,000 clones, roughly 91% seen once. As to this clone: Its target is unknown.

There are 14 residues in the CDR3. Between the trimmed V and J ends, which lost 5 bases and 4 bases, there was a span of 12 bases. CDR1 SGHDT and CDR2 YYEEEE come from the germline V gene. The chain carries TRBV5-6 and TRBJ2-2; D unresolved. This TCR came from an adult with an advanced solid tumor such as melanoma, head and neck, liver or kidney cancer. The sequencing here drew on CD4+ or CD8+ T cells sorted from blood, taken in a trial of the OX40 agonist ivuxolimab. CDR3 region: CASSPDSSTGELFF. The DNA of the CDR3 is TGTGCCAGCAGTCCAGACTCGTCCACCGGGGAGCTGTTTTTT.